This T cell receptor (beta chain) was identified during a study of regulatory T cells in long-lasting Graves disease. Time point of the sample: newly diagnosed GD, antithyroid drugs for less than 3 months. RNA extracted from PBMCs served as the sequencing template. An endocrinology department in Xi'an, China, recruited the patients. This clonotype was recorded at least ten times. Combining iRepertoire HTBI primers with Arm-PCR of CDR3 regions, the authors built TCR beta libraries. TCRdb independently ran MiXCR on the multiplex PCR reads; one entry per CDR3 protein. The sample shows 520,000 or so distinct CDR3 sequences, approximately 12% of them seen only once. The CDR3 extends over 17 amino acids. J gave up 6 bases and V 0 bases, and 12 bases lay outside the gene matches. Germline CDR1 and CDR2: DFQATT and SNEGSKA (reference sequence). These data also formed part of another study, on T cells in Graves' hyperthyroidism and ophthalmopathy. This second study says: HTBI primers were used for first-round RT-PCR of the TCR CDR3.

The chain carries TRBV20-1 and TRBJ2-5; 11 bases agree with TRBD2. This clonotype was obtained from a woman aged 25 to 45 with Graves disease. The input for sequencing was peripheral blood mononuclear cells (PBMCs), taken at new diagnosis, from a patient treated with antithyroid drugs. The CDR3 region is CSARDPASLAGDKTQYF. The DNA for the CDR3 is TGCAGTGCTAGAGATCCCGCATCACTAGCGGGAGATAAGACCCAGTACTTC.